The clone carrying this T cell receptor (beta chain) appeared a few times. Its antigen is unknown. Unique molecular identifiers tagged the TCR beta cDNA libraries. TCRdb reanalysed the PCR reads using MiXCR and keeps one entry per CDR3 protein. Among hundreds of thousands of distinct CDR3 sequences listed, roughly 29% were seen once. This specimen belongs to a study of post-analysis software for immune sequencing data. V was clipped by 2 bases and J by 2 bases, with 13 bases between them. The CDR3 has 15 residues. Study results and limitations: Patients carried 4 or 5 TRBV segments more frequently than controls did, and TRBV5-6, TRBV5-1 and TRBV20-1 were among them.

The source of this sequence is a girl aged 5 to 17 with multiple sclerosis. This chain connects TRBV23-1 to TRBJ2-7; tentative D call: TRBD1 (5 bases). TRBV23-1 is labeled an ORF, and its function is uncertain. The sample comprised blood. CDR3 loop: CASSQHRQRAYEQYF. DNA of the CDR3: TGCGCCAGCAGTCAACACCGACAGCGAGCCTACGAGCAGTACTTC.